This T cell receptor (beta chain) was captured by sequencing in a study of blood T cell repertoires in COVID-19. A few counts support this clone. Self-reported history from a screening survey and questionnaire set each donor's cohort. Two consecutive negative NP/OP PCR tests, clearance, or resolved symptoms defined Cohort 3 recovery. Methods used by the authors: Using reference gene primer amplification, nucleated cell counts were estimated. This table comes from immunoSEQ multiplex PCR, and its TCRdb copy is limited to in-frame clones, with some not included. The DNA was the basis for D and trimming; V, J and clone size are from that table. The sample comprises over 150,000 clones, over 75% of which are singletons, and around 7% rests with the top ten. Sequences were obtained from PBMCs or T cells enriched from blood (not recorded which). The receptor was isolated from a woman in her forties or fifties who had recovered from COVID-19.

As DNA, the CDR3 is TGTGCCAGCAGCTTATCTAGCGGGGCCTACAATGAGCAGTTCTTC. Protein product: CASSLSSGAYNEQFF. The chain has TRBV7-9 and TRBJ2-1, with TRBD2 identical over 9 bases. Germline lookup yields CDR1 SEHNR and CDR2 FQNEAQ (reference sequence). V lost 2 bases, J lost 2 bases, and 1 base stayed unmatched. This CDR3 has 15 residues.